This T cell receptor (beta chain) was documented in a study of sequential checkpoint blockade in melanoma. Across the whole study: Matched biopsies came pretreatment and at week 13 for around 24 patients.

Profiled with immunoSEQ multiplex PCR; TCRdb holds only in-frame clones, not every one. The repertoire holds 1,200 or so clones, with 20% as singletons. Treatment meaning: randomized to nivolumab then ipilimumab (arm A) or the reverse (arm B). The sequence came from a human donor with melanoma. This specimen consisted of tumor tissue (inferred from file names), obtained from a patient given nivolumab and ipilimumab in sequence.

Here the CDR3 reads CASSLDRGWDEQFF. Here the CDR3 DNA reads TGCGCCAGCAGCTTGGACAGGGGGTGGGATGAGCAGTTCTTC. V usage is TRBV5-1 and J usage is TRBJ2-1; 8 bases fit TRBD1. J lost 8 bases, V lost 0 bases, and 4 bases had no gene match. This CDR3 has 14 residues. The V gene's germline CDR1 is SGHRS and CDR2 YFSETQ.